A single sample gave rise to the 8 T cell receptor beta chains below, sequenced in a study of cytomegalovirus exposure and HLA in healthy donors. The study ran its PCR with 60 Vbeta and 13 Jbeta primers. TCRdb's copy holds only in-frame clones and misses some; the assay was immunoSEQ multiplex PCR. In the table there are 200,000 to 250,000 clones, more than 60% of which are singletons. Input material: PBMCs. These receptor sequences come from a man aged 35 to 55 in good health and CMV-seronegative.

This chain joins TRBV30 and TRBJ1-6; no firm D call. The CDR3 totals 15 residues. Looked up from germline, CDR1 is GTSNPN and CDR2 is SVGIG (reference sequence). V was pared by 0 bases and J by 6 bases, with 12 bases between. This chain's CDR3 is CAWSVPWQFNSPLHF. The CDR3 bases are TGTGCCTGGAGTGTACCCTGGCAATTTAATTCACCCCTCCACTTT.

V is TRBV7-8 and J is TRBJ2-1; 9 nucleotides match TRBD2. The CDR3 has 15 residues. Germline trimming cut 2 bases from V and 9 bases from J; bases unmatched to any gene: 8. Germline V gives CDR1 SGHVS, CDR2 FQNEAQ. This chain's CDR3 is CASSLLGGRASEQFF. CDR3 bases: TGTGCCAGCAGCTTATTGGGCGGGAGGGCGAGTGAGCAGTTCTTC.

V gene TRBV10-1 combines with J gene TRBJ1-1, with 7 bases fitting TRBD1. The V gene end was trimmed by 2 bases and the J gene end by 5 bases; junction bases not matched to a gene: 8. Germline CDR1 and CDR2: WNHNN and SYGVQD (reference sequence). This CDR3 is built from 15 residues. The CDR3 region has the DNA TGCGCCAGCAGTGAGCCCCGAGGGGGCGGAACTGAAGCTTTCTTT. It translates to CASSEPRGGGTEAFF.

This chain uses TRBV4-3 with TRBJ2-5, with TRBD2 matching over 13 bases. The germline CDR1 and CDR2 sequences are LGHNA and YSLEER. The CDR3 loop spans 18 amino acids. The junction had 10 bases not matched to a gene; V was cut back by 2 bases and J by 4 bases. CDR3 in DNA: TGCGCCAGCAGCCAACACCCCGGACTAGCGGGGGACGGAGAGACCCAGTACTTC. This translates into CASSQHPGLAGDGETQYF.

The V gene is TRBV7-9, the J gene TRBJ1-5; D perhaps matches TRBD1 (6 bases). CDR3 size: 14 residues. V shed 4 bases and J shed 4 bases, with 11 bases lying between them. CDR1 and CDR2 (germline): SEHNR, FQNEAQ (reference sequence). CDR3 nucleotides: TGTGCCAGCAGCTCGGGACAAAATAATCAGCCCCAGCATTTT. Protein product: CASSSGQNNQPQHF.

This clone was detected a few times. V gene TRBV4-1 combines with J gene TRBJ2-1; no firm D call. Germline-derived CDR1 and CDR2 are MGHRA and YSYEKL. The CDR3 consists of 13 residues. Trimming cost V 1 base and J 2 bases, with 3 bases left between them. The CDR3 DNA reads as TGCGCCAGCAGCCAAGGGCCCTACAATGAGCAGTTCTTC. Translating it yields CASSQGPYNEQFF.

This chain connects TRBV6-1 to TRBJ2-7; 11 nucleotides agree with TRBD1. The CDR3 runs to 15 residues. J gave up 3 bases and V 0 bases, and 1 base lay outside the gene matches. Germline CDR1 and CDR2: MNHNS and SASEGT. The CDR3 reads CASSEAGTGGYEQYF. The CDR3 region has the DNA TGTGCCAGCAGTGAAGCCGGGACAGGGGGCTACGAGCAGTACTTC.

This clone was seen only a few times. The chain combines TRBV28 with TRBJ1-2; D uncertain. The germline CDR1 and CDR2 sequences are MDHEN and SYDVKM. The CDR3 runs 13 residues. Trimming stripped 6 bases from V and 6 bases from J, with 14 bases between. The CDR3 DNA is TGTGCCAGCAGGGTGAGGAAAGATGATGGCTACACCTTC. This codes for CASRVRKDDGYTF.